The 17 T cell receptor beta chains given below trace back to one sample, sequenced in a study of blood T cell repertoires in COVID-19. The repertoire was sequenced with immunoSEQ multiplex PCR; TCRdb's copy has only in-frame clones and lacks some. The data show 350,000 or so clones, about 88% seen once. The specimen was PBMCs or T cells enriched from blood (not recorded which). The source of these receptors is a woman aged 25-40 years who had been exposed to COVID-19.

This chain's CDR3 is CASSQDESLSYEQYF. The CDR3 DNA sequence: TGTGCCAGCAGCCAAGATGAGAGCCTCTCCTACGAGCAGTACTTC. The chain is built from TRBV3-1 (or the pseudogene TRBV3-2) and TRBJ2-7; D unclear. The germline CDR1 and CDR2 sequences are LGHDT and YNNKEL (reference sequence). The CDR3 is made up of 15 amino acids. V shed 0 bases and J shed 0 bases, with 9 bases lying between them.

The V and J genes are TRBV7-3 and TRBJ2-7, with TRBD2 matching over 14 bases. The CDR3 runs to 18 residues. CDR1 is SGHTA, CDR2 FQGTGA, per germline. J lost 4 bases, V lost 1 base, and 9 bases had no gene match. The CDR3 coding sequence is TGTGCCAGCAGCTTAAACCCACGACTAGCGGGAGGGTTGTACGAGCAGTACTTC. Translation: CASSLNPRLAGGLYEQYF.

The genes are TRBV7-3 and TRBJ2-1, with unresolved D. V lost 2 bases, J lost 4 bases, and 12 bases lay in between. CDR3 length equals 15 residues. Germline lookup yields CDR1 SGHTA and CDR2 FQGTGA. Written as DNA, the CDR3 is TGTGCCAGCAGCTTATTCGGCGGCCAGTACAATGAGCAGTTCTTC. Protein product: CASSLFGGQYNEQFF.

In this sample, this clone turned up a few times. This chain links TRBV29-1 with TRBJ1-2; D not certain. This CDR3 region has 10 residues. CDR1 is SQVTM, CDR2 ANQGSEA, per germline. V dropped 8 bases and J dropped 8 bases, with 12 bases sitting between them. The CDR3: CSSDPGGYTF. The CDR3 coding sequence is TGCAGCTCTGATCCGGGGGGCTACACCTTC.

The rearrangement uses TRBV2 and TRBJ2-1; TRBD1 is a possible D gene (5 bases). CDR1 is SNHLY and CDR2 is FYNNEI in the germline V gene. CDR3 size: 15 residues. Trimming removed 8 bases at V and 3 bases at J, with 17 bases between. CDR3 sequence (DNA): TGTGCCAGCCGGGCGACAGTGGGGATCTACAATGAGCAGTTCTTC. Amino acids: CASRATVGIYNEQFF. The full variable domain, its missing parts supplied by reference TRBV2 and TRBJ2-1, is EPEVTQTPSHQVTQMGQEVILRCVPISNHLYFYWYRQILGQKVEFLVSFYNNEISEKSEIFDDQFSVERPDGSNFTLKIRSTKLEDSAMYFCASRATVGIYNEQFFGPGTRLTVL.

V usage is TRBV27 and J usage is TRBJ2-3, with 12 bases that match TRBD2. J gave up 2 bases and V 5 bases, and 5 bases lay outside the gene matches. This CDR3 has 16 residues. Germline CDR1 and CDR2: MNHEY and SMNVEV (reference sequence). The CDR3 sequence is CASSLLAGGPTDTQYF. The CDR3 DNA follows: TGTGCCAGCAGTCTGCTAGCGGGAGGGCCCACAGATACGCAGTATTTT.

The chain couples TRBV18 to TRBJ2-7; no clear D gene. The CDR3 length is 14 residues. The V gene's germline CDR1 is KGHSH and CDR2 LQKENI. Trimming took off 0 bases at V and 2 bases at J, with 8 bases between the two ends. The CDR3 nucleotides are TGTGCCAGCTCACCACCGGCGGTTACCTACGAGCAGTACTTC. Its protein is CASSPPAVTYEQYF. The variable domain in full, with the rest retrieved from reference TRBV18 and TRBJ2-7, is NAGVMQNPRHLVRRRGQEARLRCSPMKGHSHVYWYRQLPEEGLKFMVYLQKENIIDESGMPKERFSAEFPKEGPSILRIQQVVRGDSAAYFCASSPPAVTYEQYFGPGTRLTVT.

The V gene is TRBV5-1, the J gene TRBJ2-2, with TRBD1 as a possible D gene (6 bases). Germline CDR1 SGHRS, CDR2 YFSETQ. The CDR3 has 15 amino acids. Trimming cost V 4 bases and J 4 bases, with 14 bases left between them. The CDR3 loop is CASSRPGQTTGELFF. In DNA form, the CDR3 reads TGCGCCAGCAGCAGACCCGGACAGACCACCGGGGAGCTGTTTTTT.

This clone was counted a few times. The chain couples TRBV10-3 to TRBJ2-7, with 16 bases lining up with TRBD2. V was pared by 10 bases and J by 4 bases, with 10 bases of the junction left unmatched. CDR3 length equals 16 residues. Germline V lookup: CDR1 ENHRY, CDR2 SYGVKD. CDR3 nucleotides: TGTGCCACCCGAGGGACTAGCGGGAGGGCGGGGTACGAGCAGTACTTC. Encoded protein: CATRGTSGRAGYEQYF.

This sequence joins TRBV27 and TRBJ2-1; 9 nucleotides match TRBD2. The CDR3 has 18 residues. With V trimmed by 5 bases and J by 4 bases, 15 bases remained unmatched. Per germline, CDR1 MNHEY and CDR2 SMNVEV (reference sequence). The CDR3 loop reads CASSPGTSKIGVYNEQFF. CDR3 nucleotides: TGTGCCAGCAGTCCCGGGACTAGCAAAATTGGGGTTTACAATGAGCAGTTCTTC.

The sample holds one count of this clone. This sequence joins TRBV28 and TRBJ1-2, with 10 bases matching TRBD1. The CDR3 runs to 15 residues. CDR1 is MDHEN, CDR2 SYDVKM, per germline. V was clipped by 2 bases and J by 8 bases; unmatched bases: 8. In nucleotides, the CDR3 is TGTGCCAGCAGTTTACTGGGACAGGGGCCTGGCGGCTACACCTTC. Its protein product is CASSLLGQGPGGYTF.

The chain combines TRBV5-1 with TRBJ2-5; no reliable D call. V shed 0 bases and J shed 3 bases, with 9 bases lying between them. CDR3 length: 14 amino acids. Germline V CDR1 and CDR2: SGHRS, YFSETQ. Written as DNA, the CDR3 is TGCGCCAGCAGCTTGGGCAGGTCAAAAGAGACCCAGTACTTC. As protein: CASSLGRSKETQYF. The full variable domain, rest sourced from reference TRBV5-1 and TRBJ2-5, is KAGVTQTPRYLIKTRGQQVTLSCSPISGHRSVSWYQQTPGQGLQFLFEYFSETQRNKGNFPGRFSGRQFSNSRSEMNVSTLELGDSALYLCASSLGRSKETQYFGPGTRLLVL.

The chain carries TRBV5-1 and TRBJ2-5; 9 bases are a match to TRBD1. Germline assignment: CDR1 SGHRS and CDR2 YFSETQ. J was trimmed by 0 bases and V by 0 bases; bases with no gene match: 3. The CDR3 runs to 16 residues. CDR3 nucleotides: TGCGCCAGCAGCTTGGTCGGGACAGGGAACCAAGAGACCCAGTACTTC. Translating it yields CASSLVGTGNQETQYF.

This clone was counted once. V gene TRBV11-3 combines with J gene TRBJ1-1; 9 nucleotides match TRBD1. V shed 1 base, J shed 11 bases, and the junction held 11 bases outside the gene matches. Germline CDR1 SGHNT, CDR2 YENEEA. The CDR3 sequence is 15 residues long. This chain's CDR3 is CASSLVQGAPSGAFF. The CDR3 bases are TGTGCCAGCAGCTTAGTACAGGGGGCGCCCAGTGGGGCTTTCTTT.

This clone was seen only once. The chain employs TRBV19 and TRBJ1-5; D possibly corresponds to TRBD1 (6 bases). Trimming cost V 7 bases and J 9 bases, with 19 bases left between them. This CDR3 contains 14 residues. The germline CDR1 and CDR2 sequences are LNHDA and SQIVND (reference sequence). CDR3 in amino acids: CASTGGGHQRPQHF. CDR3 in DNA: TGTGCCAGTACCGGGGGGGGGCACCAAAGGCCCCAGCATTTT.

V is TRBV5-4 and J is TRBJ1-2; 10 bases agree with TRBD1. CDR3 length: 16 residues. V was clipped by 0 bases and J by 4 bases; unmatched bases: 6. CDR1 SGHNT and CDR2 YYREEE come from the germline V gene (reference sequence). This CDR3 is CASSLARDRGSYGYTF. The CDR3, as DNA: TGTGCCAGCAGCTTGGCAAGGGACAGGGGTTCCTATGGCTACACCTTC. The full variable domain, completed using reference TRBV5-4 and TRBJ1-2, is ETGVTQSPTHLIKTRGQQVTLRCSSQSGHNTVSWYQQALGQGPQFIFQYYREEENGRGNFPPRFSGLQFPNYSSELNVNALELDDSALYLCASSLARDRGSYGYTFGSGTRLTVV.

This chain connects TRBV11-3 to TRBJ2-7, with TRBD2 matching over 11 bases. The CDR3 is made up of 16 amino acids. Germline V CDR1 and CDR2: SGHNT, YENEEA. V was clipped by 2 bases and J by 5 bases; unmatched bases: 8. The CDR3 region has the DNA TGTGCCAGCAGCTTAACTAGCGGGAGTAGTAGGAACGAGCAGTACTTC. Its translation: CASSLTSGSSRNEQYF. Together with reference TRBV11-3 and TRBJ2-7, the CDR3 gives the full variable domain: EAGVVQSPRYKIIEKKQPVAFWCNPISGHNTLYWYLQNLGQGPELLIRYENEEAVDDSQLPKDRFSAERLKGVDSTLKIQPAELGDSAVYLCASSLTSGSSRNEQYFGPGTRLTVT.